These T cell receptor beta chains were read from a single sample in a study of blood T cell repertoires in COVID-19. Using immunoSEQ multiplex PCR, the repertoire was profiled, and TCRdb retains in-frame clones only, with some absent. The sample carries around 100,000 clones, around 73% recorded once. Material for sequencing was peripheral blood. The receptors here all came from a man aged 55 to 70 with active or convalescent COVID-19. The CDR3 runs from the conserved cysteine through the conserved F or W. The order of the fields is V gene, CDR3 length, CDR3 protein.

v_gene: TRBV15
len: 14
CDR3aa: CATSRGLANEKLFF

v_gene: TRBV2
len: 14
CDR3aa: CASSAQGANSPLHF

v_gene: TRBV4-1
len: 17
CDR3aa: CASSHDLGKRNSYEQYF

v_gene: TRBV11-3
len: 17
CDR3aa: CASSQGTGGSNTYEQYF

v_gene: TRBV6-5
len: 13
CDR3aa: CASRRAGTDTQYF

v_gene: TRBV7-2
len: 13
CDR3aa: CASSPRQGYGYTF

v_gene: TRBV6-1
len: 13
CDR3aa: CASSESQRNEQFF

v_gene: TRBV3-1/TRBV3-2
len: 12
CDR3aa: CVSSLPGGEAFF

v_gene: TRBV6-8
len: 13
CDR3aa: CASSYPRAGEAFF

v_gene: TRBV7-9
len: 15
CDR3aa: CASSLSHRGNSPLHF

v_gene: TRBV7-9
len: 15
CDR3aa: CASSLTSGPTDTQYF

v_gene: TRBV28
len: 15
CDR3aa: CASRPGLAGVYEQFF

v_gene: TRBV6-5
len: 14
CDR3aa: CASTLTGSPNEQFF

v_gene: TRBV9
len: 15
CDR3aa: CASSVQGSSGNTIYF

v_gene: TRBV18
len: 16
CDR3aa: CASSPGTGVAKNIQYF

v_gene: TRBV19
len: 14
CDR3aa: CASSMGGVNQPQHF

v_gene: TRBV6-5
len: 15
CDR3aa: CASSTLAGGTYEQYF

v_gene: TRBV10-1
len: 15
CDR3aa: CASSEDQREGNEQFF

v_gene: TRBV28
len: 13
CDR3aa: CASRGSGVQPQHF

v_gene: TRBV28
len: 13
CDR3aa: CASSSQRGRGLFF

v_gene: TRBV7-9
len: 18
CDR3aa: CASSLTYGRFRDTDTQYF

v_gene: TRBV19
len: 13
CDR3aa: CASRGQVGGKLFF

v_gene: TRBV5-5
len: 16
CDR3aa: CASSLSVAGGTDTQYF

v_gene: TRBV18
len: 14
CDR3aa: CASSPPETKETQYF

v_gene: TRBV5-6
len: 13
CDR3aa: CASSTGQGNTIYF

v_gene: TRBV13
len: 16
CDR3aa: CASSPALGGSHYEQYF

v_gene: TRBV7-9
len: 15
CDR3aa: CASSSDMTGPGELFF

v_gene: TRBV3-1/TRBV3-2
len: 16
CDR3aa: CASSWLAGRSTDTQYF

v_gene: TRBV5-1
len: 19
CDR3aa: CASSLEGDRGRRSNQPQHF

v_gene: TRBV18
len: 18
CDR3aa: CASSERGTTSSGANVLTF

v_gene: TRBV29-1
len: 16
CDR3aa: CSVEDGSGRSYNEQFF

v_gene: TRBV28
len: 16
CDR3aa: CASTRGGSMSGNTIYF

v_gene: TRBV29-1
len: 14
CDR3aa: CSFWTSGSRSEQFF

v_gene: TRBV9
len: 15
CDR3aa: CASSVDASTYNEQFF

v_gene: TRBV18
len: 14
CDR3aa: CASSPRVENYGYTF

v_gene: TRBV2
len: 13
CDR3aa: CASSVRIDGGYTF

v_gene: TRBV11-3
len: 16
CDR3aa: CASSPGGLAGGYEQYF

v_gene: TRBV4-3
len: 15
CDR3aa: CASSQGALSGDGYTF

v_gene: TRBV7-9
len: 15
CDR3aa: CASSTPAGVPYEQYF

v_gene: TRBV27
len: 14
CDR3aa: CASSKQGQSAEAFF

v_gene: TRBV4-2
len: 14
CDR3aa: CASSQVGEIEKLFF

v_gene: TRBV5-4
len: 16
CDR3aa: CASSQLGGALNTEAFF

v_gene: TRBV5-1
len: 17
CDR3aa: CASGRAGGEVNTGELFF

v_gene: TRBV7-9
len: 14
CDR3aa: CASSLSTGQETQYF

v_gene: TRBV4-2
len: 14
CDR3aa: CASSQEGLNSPLHF

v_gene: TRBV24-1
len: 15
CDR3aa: CATSKLAGGPLEQFF

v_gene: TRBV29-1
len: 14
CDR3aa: CSVGGTSTQGEQFF

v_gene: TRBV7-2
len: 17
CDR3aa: CASSLFASGSIADTQYF

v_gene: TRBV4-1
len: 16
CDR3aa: CASGPVGLAGADTQYF

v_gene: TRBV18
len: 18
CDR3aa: CASSPPGTGLSQRNIQYF

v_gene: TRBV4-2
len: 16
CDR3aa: CASSQIQLSSGNTIYF

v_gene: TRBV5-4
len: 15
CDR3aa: CASSLVGRIGGELFF

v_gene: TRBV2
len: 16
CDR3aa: CASSEALRRGWQPQHF

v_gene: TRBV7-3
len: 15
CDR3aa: CASSLRQGGYNEQFF

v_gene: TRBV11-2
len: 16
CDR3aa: CASSLMGGEANEKLFF